A single sample gave rise to the 5 T cell receptor beta chains below, sequenced in a study of neoadjuvant anti-PD-1 for oral cavity cancer. The repertoire was sequenced with immunoSEQ multiplex PCR; TCRdb's copy has only in-frame clones and lacks some. The sample lists tens of thousands of clones, around 45% occurring once. Time point described: after neoadjuvant nivolumab, at surgical resection. Material: tumor tissue, obtained after nivolumab (anti-PD-1) treatment. These receptors all stem from a person aged 35-79 years with oral cavity squamous cell carcinoma.

The chain has TRBV2 and TRBJ1-2; tentatively, D is TRBD1 (5 bases). The V gene's germline CDR1 is SNHLY and CDR2 FYNNEI. The CDR3 covers 15 residues. V gave up 4 bases and J gave up 3 bases, with 15 bases separating them. The CDR3: CASSVVGGEDYGYTF. In nucleotides, the CDR3 is TGTGCCAGCAGTGTGGTGGGGGGTGAGGACTATGGCTACACCTTC.

The V call is TRBV6-1, the J call TRBJ1-1; TRBD1 agrees at 8 bases. Trimming removed 4 bases from V and 4 bases from J; junction bases left unmatched: 5. The CDR3 loop spans 14 amino acids. Germline CDR1 and CDR2: MNHNS and SASEGT. The CDR3 region is CASSGTGLPTEAFF. DNA of the CDR3: TGTGCCAGCAGTGGGACAGGGTTGCCCACTGAAGCTTTCTTT.

This clone was seen more than once but under ten times. The chain links TRBV4-2 to TRBJ1-5; TRBD1 matches at 8 bases. This CDR3 has 15 residues. V gave up 1 base and J gave up 2 bases; unmatched junction bases: 1. CDR1 and CDR2 from the germline V gene are LGHNA and YNFKEQ. The CDR3 here is CASSQADRGNQPQHF. CDR3 sequence (DNA): TGTGCCAGCAGCCAAGCGGACAGGGGCAATCAGCCCCAGCATTTT.

The J gene is TRBJ1-4, the V gene TRBV29-1, with TRBD1 matching over 10 bases. Unmatched junction bases numbered 9, after V lost 4 bases and J lost 7 bases. CDR1 is SQVTM, CDR2 ANQGSEA, per germline. The CDR3 sequence is 15 residues long. The CDR3 bases are TGCAGCGTTGGGGGCGGGACAGGGGATCCTGAAAAACTGTTTTTT. It encodes CSVGGGTGDPEKLFF.

The CDR3 DNA reads as TGTGCCAGCAGCTTAGATATAGGCAGCTTTAGCTCCTATAATTCACCCCTCCACTTT. Translating gives CASSLDIGSFSSYNSPLHF. The gene calls are TRBV7-2 and TRBJ1-6; D not resolved. V lost 1 base and J lost 0, with 16 bases in between. Germline CDR1 and CDR2: SGHTA and FQGNSA. The CDR3 contains 19 residues.